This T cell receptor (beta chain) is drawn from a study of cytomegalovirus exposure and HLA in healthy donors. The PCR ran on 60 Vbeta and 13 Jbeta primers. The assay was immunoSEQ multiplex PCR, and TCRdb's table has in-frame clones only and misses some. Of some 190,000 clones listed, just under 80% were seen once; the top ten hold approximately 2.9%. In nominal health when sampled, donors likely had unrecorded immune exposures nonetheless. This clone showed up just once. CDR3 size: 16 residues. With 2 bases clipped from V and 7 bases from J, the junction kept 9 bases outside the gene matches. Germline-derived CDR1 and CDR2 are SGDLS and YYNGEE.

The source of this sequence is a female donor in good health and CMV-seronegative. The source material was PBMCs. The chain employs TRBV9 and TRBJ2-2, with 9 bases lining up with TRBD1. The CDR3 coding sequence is TGTGCCAGCAGCGTGCGTGGACAGGGGTACAGCGGGGAGCTGTTTTTT. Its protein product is CASSVRGQGYSGELFF.